Sequencing of this TCR beta chain was carried out in a study of cytomegalovirus exposure and HLA in healthy donors. PCR involved 60 Vbeta and 13 Jbeta primers. Sequenced by immunoSEQ multiplex PCR; TCRdb stores in-frame clones only, minus some. The sample holds about 120,000 clones, around 79% seen once. The receptor's source is a woman aged 30 to 39 in good health and CMV-seropositive. Source material: PBMCs.

CDR3 region: CASSRQAGNTEAFF. The CDR3 DNA sequence: TGTGCCAGCAGCCGACAGGCAGGGAACACTGAAGCTTTCTTT. The V call is TRBV5-4, the J call TRBJ1-1, with D perhaps TRBD1 (6 bases). Trimming pared 4 bases from V and 1 base from J, leaving 11 bases between. The CDR3 spans 14 residues. From germline, CDR1 is SGHNT and CDR2 YYREEE (reference sequence).